This TCR beta chain was captured in a study of control samples from healthy donors and cancer patients. Sequencing was performed with immunoSEQ multiplex PCR; in TCRdb, only in-frame clones are kept and a portion is missing. This table holds 90,000 to 95,000 clones, 85% found once. This receptor was obtained from a man aged 30 to 45 in good health. The sequencing sample was made of blood.

The CDR3 nucleotides are TGTGCCAGCAGCGTAGTGGACTGGGGGGAAGCTGGAAACACCATATATTTT. Its translation: CASSVVDWGEAGNTIYF. The chain uses TRBV9 and TRBJ1-3, with D possibly being TRBD1 (5 bases). Germline lookup yields CDR1 SGDLS and CDR2 YYNGEE. The CDR3 sequence is 17 residues long. The ends were cut back, 0 bases at V and 2 bases at J, with 15 bases in the middle.